Listed here are 2 T cell receptor beta chains from one sample, sequenced in a study of CD8+ T cells in alopecia areata. Reverse transcription of extracted RNA yielded cDNA, which provided the sequencing template. Method: immunoSEQ multiplex PCR; TCRdb's copy keeps in-frame clones and lacks some. The sample holds about 140,000 clones; 45% to 60% are singletons and the top ten take roughly 0.99%. The input for sequencing was CD4+ T cells sorted from blood, taken at week 0. The receptor source for this set is a human donor with alopecia areata.

The V gene is TRBV29-1, the J gene TRBJ2-3; D is possibly TRBD2 (6 bases). Trimming left V 7 bases short and J 2 bases short, with 10 bases between. Germline values: CDR1 SQVTM, CDR2 ANQGSEA. The CDR3 is 12 amino acids. DNA of the CDR3: TGCAGCGGGAGGGGTTTCACAGATACGCAGTATTTT. Amino acids: CSGRGFTDTQYF.

Comments on this clone: This same CDR3 is encoded by further DNA sequences in the sample. The chain employs TRBV30 and TRBJ2-7; D unclear. The germline CDR1 and CDR2 sequences are GTSNPN and SVGIG (reference sequence). This CDR3 is 11 amino acids long. Between the trimmed V and J ends, which lost 0 bases and 5 bases, there was a span of 5 bases. The CDR3 sequence is CAWSVGHEQYF. CDR3 bases: TGTGCCTGGAGTGTGGGCCACGAGCAGTACTTC.